Listed here are 10 T cell receptor beta chains from one sample, sequenced in a study of T-cell memory formation after mild COVID-19. TCRdb reprocessed the 5' RACE reads via MiXCR and lists one record per CDR3 protein. The sample lists over 250,000 distinct CDR3 sequences; more than 15% were seen once. Material for sequencing was PBMCs or a T cell subset sorted from them (not recorded which). These receptors all come from a man in his late teens or twenties who had mild COVID-19 (a few samples of this study predate the infection). Cell type and time point are not known.

This clonotype came up many times. The chain recombines TRBV20-1 with TRBJ2-7; TRBD2 agrees at 12 bases. CDR1 is DFQATT and CDR2 is SNEGSKA in the germline V gene (reference sequence). J lost 7 bases, V lost 5 bases, and 12 bases had no gene match. The CDR3 extends over 15 amino acids. As DNA, the CDR3 is TGCAGTGCTGCCATTCGGACTAGCGGGGCGGGTGAGCAGTACTTC. This sequence encodes CSAAIRTSGAGEQYF.

This clonotype was observed a handful of times. V is TRBV9 and J is TRBJ2-1, with D possibly TRBD2 on 7 matching bases. The length of the CDR3 is 17 residues. The germline gives CDR1 SGDLS, CDR2 YYNGEE. V lost 0 bases to trimming and J lost 0 bases, with 13 bases between them. Here the CDR3 reads CASSVAGGLSSYNEQFF. As DNA, the CDR3 is TGTGCCAGCAGCGTAGCGGGGGGCCTTAGCTCCTACAATGAGCAGTTCTTC.

This chain joins TRBV6-2 or TRBV6-3 and TRBJ1-2; 7 positions match TRBD1. Germline CDR1 and CDR2: MNHEY and SVGEGT. The V gene end was trimmed by 2 bases and the J gene end by 8 bases; junction bases not matched to a gene: 11. CDR3 length: 15 amino acids. CDR3 region: CASSYTPGGLGGYTF. The DNA for the CDR3 is TGTGCCAGCAGTTACACCCCAGGGGGGCTCGGCGGCTACACCTTC.

This clonotype was seen at least ten times. The chain has TRBV12-3 or TRBV12-4 and TRBJ1-1; D is unclear. V dropped 6 bases and J dropped 1 base, with 9 bases sitting between them. There are 13 residues in the CDR3. The CDR3 DNA is TGTGCCAGCAGCCGGGGATCGAACACTGAAGCTTTCTTT. It encodes CASSRGSNTEAFF.

The rearrangement uses TRBV20-1 and TRBJ1-1, with TRBD1 as a possible D gene (6 bases). This CDR3 contains 14 residues. Trimming left V 0 bases short and J 3 bases short, with 11 bases between. Germline-derived CDR1 and CDR2 are DFQATT and SNEGSKA (reference sequence). This CDR3 is CSARDKGGYTEAFF. CDR3 in DNA: TGCAGTGCTAGAGATAAGGGGGGTTACACTGAAGCTTTCTTT.

The sample holds many counts of this clonotype. At one end the junction does not follow the germline gene, possibly because of a read error. This sequence joins TRBV11-3 and TRBJ2-2; TRBD2 matches at 7 bases. This CDR3 comprises 15 residues. Per the germline V gene, CDR1 is SGHNT and CDR2 is YENEEA. The CDR3 nucleotides are TGCGCCAGCAGCTTGGGAGGGACGAACACCGGGGAGCTGTTTTTT. Amino acid sequence: CASSLGGTNTGELFF. Combining the CDR3 with reference TRBV11-3 and TRBJ2-2 gives the whole variable domain EAGVVQSPRYKIIEKKQPVAFWCNPISGHNTLYWYLQNLGQGPELLIRYENEEAVDDSQLPKDRFSAERLKGVDSTLKIQPAELGDSAVYLCASSLGGTNTGELFFGEGSRLTVL.

This clonotype occurred once. The rearrangement uses TRBV10-3 and TRBJ2-7; 8 positions match TRBD1. V gave up 3 bases and J gave up 3 bases; unmatched junction bases: 4. The CDR3 spans 14 residues. Germline V lookup: CDR1 ENHRY, CDR2 SYGVKD. Here the CDR3 DNA reads TGTGCCATCAGTGATCCTGGGACAGGCTACGAGCAGTACTTC. It codes for CAISDPGTGYEQYF.

The rearrangement uses TRBV6-2 or TRBV6-3 and TRBJ2-1; 8 positions match TRBD2. Trimming at V came to 5 bases and at J to 2 bases, leaving 8 bases not matched to a gene. From germline, CDR1 is MNHEY and CDR2 SVGEGT. The CDR3 extends over 16 amino acids. CDR3 DNA: TGTGCCAGCAGTCGACTGACGGGGGGGCCCTACAATGAGCAGTTCTTC. Protein sequence: CASSRLTGGPYNEQFF.

The chain recombines TRBV6-5 with TRBJ2-4; 8 bases agree with TRBD2. Germline values: CDR1 MNHEY, CDR2 SVGAGI. V gave up 0 bases and J gave up 5 bases; unmatched junction bases: 3. The CDR3 spans 15 residues. CDR3 coding DNA: TGTGCCAGCAGTTACTCGGGAGCGGGGGAAAACATTCAGTACTTC. Protein: CASSYSGAGENIQYF.

This chain connects TRBV7-2 to TRBJ2-1, with 8 bases fitting TRBD2. This CDR3 has 14 amino acids. V was clipped by 1 base and J by 8 bases; unmatched bases: 4. CDR1 and CDR2 from the germline V gene are SGHTA and FQGNSA. The CDR3 DNA sequence: TGTGCCAGCAGCTTAGTGCGGGAGGCAGATGAGCAGTTCTTC. This sequence encodes CASSLVREADEQFF.